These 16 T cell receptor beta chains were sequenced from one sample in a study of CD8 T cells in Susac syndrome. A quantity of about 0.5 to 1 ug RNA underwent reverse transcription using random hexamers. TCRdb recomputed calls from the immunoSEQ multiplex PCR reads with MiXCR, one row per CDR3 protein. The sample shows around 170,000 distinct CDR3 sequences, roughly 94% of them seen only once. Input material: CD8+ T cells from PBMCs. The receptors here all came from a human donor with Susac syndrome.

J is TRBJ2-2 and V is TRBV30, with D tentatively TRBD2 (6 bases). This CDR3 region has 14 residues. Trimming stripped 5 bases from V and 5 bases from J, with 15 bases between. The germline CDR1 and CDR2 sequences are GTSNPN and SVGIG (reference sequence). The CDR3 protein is CAWSRGTSTGELFF. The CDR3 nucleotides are TGTGCCTGGTCCCGGGGGACGAGTACCGGGGAGCTGTTTTTT.

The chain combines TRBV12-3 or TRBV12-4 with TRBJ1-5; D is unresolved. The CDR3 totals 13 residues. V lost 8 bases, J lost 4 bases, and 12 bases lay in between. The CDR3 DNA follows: TGTGCCAGCGCCGCGGCGGAGAATCAGCCCCAGCATTTT. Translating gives CASAAAENQPQHF.

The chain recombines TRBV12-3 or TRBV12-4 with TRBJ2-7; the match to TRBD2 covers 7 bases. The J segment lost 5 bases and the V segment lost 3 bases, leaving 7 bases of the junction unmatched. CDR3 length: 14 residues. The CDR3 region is CASSLTGGRDEQYF. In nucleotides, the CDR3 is TGTGCCAGCAGTTTGACGGGGGGTAGGGACGAGCAGTACTTC.

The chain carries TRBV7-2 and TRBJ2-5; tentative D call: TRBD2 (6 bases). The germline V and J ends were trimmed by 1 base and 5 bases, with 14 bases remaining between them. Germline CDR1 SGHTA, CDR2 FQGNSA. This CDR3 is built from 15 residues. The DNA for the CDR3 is TGTGCCAGCAGCTTAGAAGTTTGGGGGAGGGAGACCCAGTACTTC. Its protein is CASSLEVWGRETQYF.

The CDR3 bases are TGCAGCGTTGAAGAAGACAGCCTTGAAGCTTTCTTT. Its protein product is CSVEEDSLEAFF. The chain has TRBV29-1 and TRBJ1-1; D may be TRBD1 (5 bases). CDR1 and CDR2 (germline): SQVTM, ANQGSEA. The CDR3 totals 12 residues. Deletions cut 0 bases from V and 7 bases from J, with 9 bases between.

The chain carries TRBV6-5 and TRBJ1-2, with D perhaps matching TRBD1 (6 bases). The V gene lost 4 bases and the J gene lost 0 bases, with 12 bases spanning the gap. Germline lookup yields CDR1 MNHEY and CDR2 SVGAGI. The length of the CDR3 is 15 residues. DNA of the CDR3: TGTGCCAGCAGTTCTACAGGGTTTGCTAACTATGGCTACACCTTC. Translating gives CASSSTGFANYGYTF.

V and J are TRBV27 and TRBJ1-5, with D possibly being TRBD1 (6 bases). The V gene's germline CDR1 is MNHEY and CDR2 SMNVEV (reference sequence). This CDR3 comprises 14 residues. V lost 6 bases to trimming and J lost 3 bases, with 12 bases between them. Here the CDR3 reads CASSRPGVNQPQHF. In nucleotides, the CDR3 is TGTGCCAGCAGCAGACCAGGGGTCAATCAGCCCCAGCATTTT.

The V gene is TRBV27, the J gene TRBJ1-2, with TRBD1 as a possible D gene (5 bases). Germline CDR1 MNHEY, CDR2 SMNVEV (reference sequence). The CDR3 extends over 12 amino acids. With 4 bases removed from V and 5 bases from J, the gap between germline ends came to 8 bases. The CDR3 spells CASSSTAYGYTF. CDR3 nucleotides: TGTGCCAGCAGTTCGACAGCTTATGGCTACACCTTC.

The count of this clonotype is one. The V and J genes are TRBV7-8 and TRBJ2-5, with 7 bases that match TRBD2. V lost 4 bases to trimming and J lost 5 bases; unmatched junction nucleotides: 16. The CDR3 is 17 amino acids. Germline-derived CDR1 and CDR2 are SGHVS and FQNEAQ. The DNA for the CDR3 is TGTGCCAGCAGCTCACGAAATCGGGGGGTCCCGGCGGAGACCCAGTACTTC. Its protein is CASSSRNRGVPAETQYF.

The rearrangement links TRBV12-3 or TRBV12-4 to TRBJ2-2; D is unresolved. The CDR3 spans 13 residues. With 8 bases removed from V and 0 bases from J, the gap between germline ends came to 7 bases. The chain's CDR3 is CASLGANTGELFF. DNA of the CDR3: TGTGCCAGCCTAGGAGCGAACACCGGGGAGCTGTTTTTT.

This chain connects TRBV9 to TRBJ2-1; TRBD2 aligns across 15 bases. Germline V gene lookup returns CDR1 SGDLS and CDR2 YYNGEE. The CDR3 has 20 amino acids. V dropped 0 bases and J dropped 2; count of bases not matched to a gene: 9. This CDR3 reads CASSVAQGLAGGGAYNEQFF. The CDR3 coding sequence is TGTGCCAGCAGCGTAGCGCAGGGACTAGCGGGAGGCGGAGCCTACAATGAGCAGTTCTTC.

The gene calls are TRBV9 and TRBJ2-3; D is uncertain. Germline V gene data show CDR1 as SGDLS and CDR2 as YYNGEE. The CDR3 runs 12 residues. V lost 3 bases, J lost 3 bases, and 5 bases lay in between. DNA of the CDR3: TGTGCCAGCAGCGACCAGACAGATACGCAGTATTTT. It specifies CASSDQTDTQYF.

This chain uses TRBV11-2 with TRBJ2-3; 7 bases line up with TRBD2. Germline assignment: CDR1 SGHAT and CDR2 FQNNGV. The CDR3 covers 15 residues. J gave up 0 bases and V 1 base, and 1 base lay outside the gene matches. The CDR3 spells CASSLGEGSTDTQYF. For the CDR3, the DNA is TGTGCCAGCAGCTTAGGGGAGGGTAGCACAGATACGCAGTATTTT.

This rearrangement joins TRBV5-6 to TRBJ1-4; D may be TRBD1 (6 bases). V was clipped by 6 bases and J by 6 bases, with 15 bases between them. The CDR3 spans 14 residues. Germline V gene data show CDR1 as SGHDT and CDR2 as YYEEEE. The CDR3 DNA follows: TGTGCCAGCACCTATTGGGGGGCTTATGAAAAACTGTTTTTT. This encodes CASTYWGAYEKLFF.

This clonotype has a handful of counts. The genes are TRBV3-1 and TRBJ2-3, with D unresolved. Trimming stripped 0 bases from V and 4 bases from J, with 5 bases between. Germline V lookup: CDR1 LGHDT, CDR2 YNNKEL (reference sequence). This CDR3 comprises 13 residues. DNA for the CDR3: TGTGCCAGCAGCCAAGAGGGCGCAGATACGCAGTATTTT. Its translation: CASSQEGADTQYF.

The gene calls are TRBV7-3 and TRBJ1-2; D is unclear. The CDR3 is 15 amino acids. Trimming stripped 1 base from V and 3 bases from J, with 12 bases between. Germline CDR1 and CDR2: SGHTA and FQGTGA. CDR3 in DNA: TGTGCCAGCAGCTTAAATTCAGGCGGGGACTATGGCTACACCTTC. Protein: CASSLNSGGDYGYTF.